The clone carrying this T cell receptor beta chain was seen once. Its antigen is not known. These data come from a study of T cells in localized non-small cell lung cancer. General observations from the study: Tumor showed lower T cell clonality than uninvolved adjacent lung, where it was highest. Multi-region tumor sequencing was not done, so intratumor heterogeneity could not be excluded.

Libraries were prepared by immunoSEQ multiplex PCR; TCRdb keeps only in-frame clonotypes and omits some of them. This sample has 100,000 to 150,000 clones, with 70% to 90% found just once. CDR1 SGHRS and CDR2 YFSETQ come from the germline V gene. Germline trimming cut 3 bases from V and 4 bases from J; bases unmatched to any gene: 10. The length of the CDR3 is 16 residues. The rearrangement uses TRBV5-1 and TRBJ1-3, with 7 bases aligning to TRBD1. The TCR was taken from a female donor aged 60 or older with stage I lung adenocarcinoma. The sample here was peripheral blood, taken before any cancer treatment. CDR3 in DNA: TGCGCCAGCAGCTACAACAGGGGTGCGGAAGGAAACACCATATATTTT. This encodes CASSYNRGAEGNTIYF.